The clone carrying this TCR beta chain was observed a few times. The target antigen is unknown. As TCR cDNA was made by 5'RACE template switching, a universal primer site and UMIs were added. TCRdb re-derived calls from the 5' RACE reads in MiXCR, one entry per CDR3 protein. In the table there are around 67,000 distinct CDR3 sequences, approximately 7.7% of which are singletons. The data belong to a study of T cells after yellow fever vaccination. This CDR3 has 15 residues. The J segment lost 1 base and the V segment lost 5 bases, leaving 6 bases of the junction unmatched. Germline V gives CDR1 DFQATT, CDR2 SNEGSKA (reference sequence). General study results and limits: Although the secondary response was weaker, it peaked faster, at day 5 versus 15. The appearance of a small share of clonotypes in both CD4 and CD8 compartments was observed. Clones that expanded after primary vaccination mostly reappeared after the booster (nearly 98% CD4, 70% to 90% CD8).

The chain links TRBV20-1 to TRBJ1-1, with 11 bases aligning to TRBD1. The starting material was CD8+ T cells sorted from PBMCs, obtained 5 to 6 days after the first yellow fever vaccination. This TCR was recovered from a man younger than 35 who received the YFV17D yellow fever vaccine. CDR3 sequence (DNA): TGCAGTGCTCCAGGACAGGGGGCATGGAACACTGAAGCTTTCTTT. Translated: CSAPGQGAWNTEAFF.